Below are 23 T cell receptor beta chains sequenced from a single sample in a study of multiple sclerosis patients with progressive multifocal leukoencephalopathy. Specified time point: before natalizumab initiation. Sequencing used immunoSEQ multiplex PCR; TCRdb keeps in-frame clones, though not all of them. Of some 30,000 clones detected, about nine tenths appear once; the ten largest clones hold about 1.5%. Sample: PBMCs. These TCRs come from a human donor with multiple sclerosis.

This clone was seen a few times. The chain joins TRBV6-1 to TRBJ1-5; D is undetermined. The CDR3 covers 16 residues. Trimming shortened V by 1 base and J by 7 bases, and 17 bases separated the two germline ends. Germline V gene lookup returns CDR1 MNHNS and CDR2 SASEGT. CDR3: CASSEVRSRGDQPQHF. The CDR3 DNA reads TGTGCCAGCAGTGAAGTAAGGAGCCGCGGAGACCAGCCCCAGCATTTT.

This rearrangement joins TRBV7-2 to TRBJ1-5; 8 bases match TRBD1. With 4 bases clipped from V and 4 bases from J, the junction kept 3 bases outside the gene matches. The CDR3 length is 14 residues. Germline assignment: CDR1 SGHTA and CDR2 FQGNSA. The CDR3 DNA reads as TGTGCCAGCAGCTCGGACAGGGTAAATCAGCCCCAGCATTTT. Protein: CASSSDRVNQPQHF.

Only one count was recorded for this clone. The CDR3 sequence: CATSRGGGKGFQVGLTF. DNA for the CDR3: TGTGCCACCAGCAGAGGGGGAGGAAAGGGGTTCCAGGTGGGGTTAACCTTC. The chain is built from TRBV15 and TRBJ1-2; possibly TRBD1 for D (5 bases). CDR3 length: 17 residues. Looked up from germline, CDR1 is LNHNV and CDR2 is YYDKDF (reference sequence). V was shortened by 1 base and J by 14 bases, with 29 bases between the two germline ends.

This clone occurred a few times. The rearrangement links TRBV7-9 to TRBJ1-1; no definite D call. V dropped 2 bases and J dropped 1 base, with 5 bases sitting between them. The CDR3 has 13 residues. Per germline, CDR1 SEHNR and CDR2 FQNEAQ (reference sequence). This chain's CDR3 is CASSLRENTEAFF. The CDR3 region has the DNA TGTGCCAGCAGCTTAAGAGAGAACACTGAAGCTTTCTTT.

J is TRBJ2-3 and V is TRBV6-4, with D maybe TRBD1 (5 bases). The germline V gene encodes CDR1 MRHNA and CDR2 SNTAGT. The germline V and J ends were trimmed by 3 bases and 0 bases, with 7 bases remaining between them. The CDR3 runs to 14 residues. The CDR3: CASSETGSTDTQYF. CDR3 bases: TGTGCCAGCAGTGAAACAGGTAGCACAGATACGCAGTATTTT.

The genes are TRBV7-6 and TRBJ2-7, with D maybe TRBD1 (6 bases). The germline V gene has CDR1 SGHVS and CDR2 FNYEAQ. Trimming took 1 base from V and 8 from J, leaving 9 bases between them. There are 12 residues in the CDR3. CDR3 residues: CASSLEDSKQYF. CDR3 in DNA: TGTGCCAGCAGCTTAGAGGACAGCAAGCAGTACTTC.

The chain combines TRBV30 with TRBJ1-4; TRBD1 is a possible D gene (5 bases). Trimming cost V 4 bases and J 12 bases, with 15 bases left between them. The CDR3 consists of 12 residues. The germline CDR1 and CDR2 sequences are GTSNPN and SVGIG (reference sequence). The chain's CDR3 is CAWNPGARELFF. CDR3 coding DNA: TGTGCCTGGAATCCCGGGGCGAGGGAACTGTTTTTT.

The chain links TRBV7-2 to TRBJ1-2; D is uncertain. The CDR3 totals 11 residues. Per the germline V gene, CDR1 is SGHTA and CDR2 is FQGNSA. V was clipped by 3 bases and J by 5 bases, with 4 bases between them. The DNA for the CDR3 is TGTGCCAGCAGCTTTCTTTATGGCTACACCTTC. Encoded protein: CASSFLYGYTF.

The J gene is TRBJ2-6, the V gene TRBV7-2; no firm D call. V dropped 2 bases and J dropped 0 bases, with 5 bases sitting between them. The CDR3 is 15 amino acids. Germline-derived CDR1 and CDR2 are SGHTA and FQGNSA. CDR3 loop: CASSLRLSGANVLTF. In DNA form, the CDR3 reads TGTGCCAGCAGCTTACGGCTCTCTGGGGCCAACGTCCTGACTTTC.

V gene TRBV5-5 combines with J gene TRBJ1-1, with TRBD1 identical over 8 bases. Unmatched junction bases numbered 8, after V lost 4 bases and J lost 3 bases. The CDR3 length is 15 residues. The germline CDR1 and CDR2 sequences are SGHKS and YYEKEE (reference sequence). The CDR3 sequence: CASSTLTGAHTEAFF. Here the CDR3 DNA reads TGTGCCAGCAGCACTCTGACAGGGGCACACACTGAAGCTTTCTTT. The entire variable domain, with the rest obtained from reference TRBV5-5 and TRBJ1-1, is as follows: DAGVTQSPTHLIKTRGQQVTLRCSPISGHKSVSWYQQVLGQGPQFIFQYYEKEERGRGNFPDRFSARQFPNYSSELNVNALLLGDSALYLCASSTLTGAHTEAFFGQGTRLTVV.

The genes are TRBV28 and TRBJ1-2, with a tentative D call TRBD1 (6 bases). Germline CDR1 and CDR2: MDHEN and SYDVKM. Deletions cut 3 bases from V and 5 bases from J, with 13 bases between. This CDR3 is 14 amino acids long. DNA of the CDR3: TGTGCCAGCAGTTTTGACGGGGGGGCTTATGGCTACACCTTC. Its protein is CASSFDGGAYGYTF.

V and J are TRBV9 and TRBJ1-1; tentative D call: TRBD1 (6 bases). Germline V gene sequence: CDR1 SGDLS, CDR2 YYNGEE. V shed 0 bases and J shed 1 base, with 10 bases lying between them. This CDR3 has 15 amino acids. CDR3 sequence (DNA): TGTGCCAGCAGCGTAGGGGGCAGGGGGAACACTGAAGCTTTCTTT. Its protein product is CASSVGGRGNTEAFF.

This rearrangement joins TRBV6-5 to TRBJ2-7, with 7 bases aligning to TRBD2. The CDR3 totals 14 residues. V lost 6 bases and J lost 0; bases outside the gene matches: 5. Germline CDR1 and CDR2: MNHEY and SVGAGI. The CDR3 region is CASSRLAVSYEQYF. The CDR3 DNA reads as TGTGCCAGCAGCCGCCTAGCGGTCTCCTACGAGCAGTACTTC.

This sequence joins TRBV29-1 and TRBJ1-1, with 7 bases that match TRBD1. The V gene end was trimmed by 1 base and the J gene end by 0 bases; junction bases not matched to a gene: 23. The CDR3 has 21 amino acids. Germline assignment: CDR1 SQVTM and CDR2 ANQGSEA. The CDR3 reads CSVEAWTGGYDQIDMNTEAFF. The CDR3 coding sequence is TGCAGCGTTGAAGCCTGGACAGGAGGGTACGATCAAATTGACATGAACACTGAAGCTTTCTTT.

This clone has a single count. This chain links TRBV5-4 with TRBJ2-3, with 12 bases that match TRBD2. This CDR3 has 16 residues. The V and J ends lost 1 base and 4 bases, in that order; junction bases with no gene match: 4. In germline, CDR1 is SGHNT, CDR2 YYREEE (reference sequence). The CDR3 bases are TGTGCCAGCAGCTTGTTCCTAGCGGGAGGGCCAGATACGCAGTATTTT. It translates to CASSLFLAGGPDTQYF.

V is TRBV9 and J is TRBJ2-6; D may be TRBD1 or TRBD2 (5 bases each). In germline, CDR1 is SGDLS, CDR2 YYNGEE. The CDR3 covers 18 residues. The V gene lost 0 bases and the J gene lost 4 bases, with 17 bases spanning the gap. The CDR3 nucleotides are TGTGCCAGCAGCGTAGTTGGTATGAGGGGAACAGGGGCCAACGTCCTGACTTTC. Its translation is CASSVVGMRGTGANVLTF.

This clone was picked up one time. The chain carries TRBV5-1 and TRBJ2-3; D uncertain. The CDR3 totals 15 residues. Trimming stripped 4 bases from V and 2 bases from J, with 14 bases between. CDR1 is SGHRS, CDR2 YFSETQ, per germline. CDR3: CASSITGVPTDTQYF. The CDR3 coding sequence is TGCGCCAGCAGCATAACTGGGGTCCCCACAGATACGCAGTATTTT.

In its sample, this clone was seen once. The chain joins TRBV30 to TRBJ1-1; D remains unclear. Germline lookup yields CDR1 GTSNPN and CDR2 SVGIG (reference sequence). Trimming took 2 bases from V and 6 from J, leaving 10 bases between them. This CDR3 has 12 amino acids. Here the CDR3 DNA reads TGTGCCTGGAGTTCGGTCGTCCCTGAAGCTTTCTTT. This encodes CAWSSVVPEAFF.

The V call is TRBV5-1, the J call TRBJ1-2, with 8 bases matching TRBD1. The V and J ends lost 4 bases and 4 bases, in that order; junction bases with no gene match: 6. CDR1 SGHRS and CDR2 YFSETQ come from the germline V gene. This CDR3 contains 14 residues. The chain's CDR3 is CASSEGQGGYGYTF. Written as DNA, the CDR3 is TGCGCCAGCAGCGAAGGACAGGGTGGCTATGGCTACACCTTC.

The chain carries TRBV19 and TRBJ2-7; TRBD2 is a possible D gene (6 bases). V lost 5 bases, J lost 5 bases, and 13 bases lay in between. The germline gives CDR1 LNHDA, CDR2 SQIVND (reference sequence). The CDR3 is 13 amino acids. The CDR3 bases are TGTGCCAGTAGTGGCACGTGGAGGGACGAGCAGTACTTC. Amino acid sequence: CASSGTWRDEQYF.

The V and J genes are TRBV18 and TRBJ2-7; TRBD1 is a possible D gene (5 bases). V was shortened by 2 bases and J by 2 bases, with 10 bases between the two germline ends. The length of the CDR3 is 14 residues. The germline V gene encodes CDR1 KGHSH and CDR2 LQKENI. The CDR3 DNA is TGTGCCAGCTCACCAAGCAGGGTCACCTACGAGCAGTACTTC. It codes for CASSPSRVTYEQYF.

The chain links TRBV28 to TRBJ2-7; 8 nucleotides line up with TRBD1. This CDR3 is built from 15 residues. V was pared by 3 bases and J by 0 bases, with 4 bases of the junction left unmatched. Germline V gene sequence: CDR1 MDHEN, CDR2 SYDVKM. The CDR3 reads CASSFGQGISYEQYF. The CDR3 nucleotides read TGTGCCAGCAGTTTCGGACAGGGCATCTCCTACGAGCAGTACTTC.

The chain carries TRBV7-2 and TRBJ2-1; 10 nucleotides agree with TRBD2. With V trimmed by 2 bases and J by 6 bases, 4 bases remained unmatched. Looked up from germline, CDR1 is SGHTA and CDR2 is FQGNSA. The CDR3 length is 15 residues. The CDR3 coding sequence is TGTGCCAGCAGCTTACAGCGGGAGGGGGGCAATGAGCAGTTCTTC. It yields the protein CASSLQREGGNEQFF.